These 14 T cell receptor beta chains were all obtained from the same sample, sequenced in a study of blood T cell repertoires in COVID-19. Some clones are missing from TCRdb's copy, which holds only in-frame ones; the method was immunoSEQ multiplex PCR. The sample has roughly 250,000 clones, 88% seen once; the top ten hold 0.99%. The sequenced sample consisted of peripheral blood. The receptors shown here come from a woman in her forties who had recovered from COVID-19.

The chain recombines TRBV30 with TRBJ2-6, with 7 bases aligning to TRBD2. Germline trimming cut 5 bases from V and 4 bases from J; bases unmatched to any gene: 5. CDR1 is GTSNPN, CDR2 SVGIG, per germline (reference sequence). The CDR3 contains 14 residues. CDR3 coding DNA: TGTGCCTGGGGGAGCGGGGTCGGGGCCAACGTCCTGACTTTC. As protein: CAWGSGVGANVLTF.

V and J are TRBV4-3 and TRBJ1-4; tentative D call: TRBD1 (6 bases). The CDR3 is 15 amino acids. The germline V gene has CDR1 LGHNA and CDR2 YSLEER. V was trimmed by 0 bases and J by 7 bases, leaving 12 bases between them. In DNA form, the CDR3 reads TGCGCCAGCAGCCAAGAAGGGAGGGGGGGTGAAAAACTGTTTTTT. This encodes CASSQEGRGGEKLFF.

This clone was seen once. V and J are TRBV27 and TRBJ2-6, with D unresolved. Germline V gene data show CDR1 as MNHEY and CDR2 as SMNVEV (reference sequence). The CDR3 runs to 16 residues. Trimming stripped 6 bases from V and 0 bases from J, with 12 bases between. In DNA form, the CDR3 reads TGTGCCAGCAGCCCTTACTCCGCCTCTGGGGCCAACGTCCTGACTTTC. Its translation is CASSPYSASGANVLTF.

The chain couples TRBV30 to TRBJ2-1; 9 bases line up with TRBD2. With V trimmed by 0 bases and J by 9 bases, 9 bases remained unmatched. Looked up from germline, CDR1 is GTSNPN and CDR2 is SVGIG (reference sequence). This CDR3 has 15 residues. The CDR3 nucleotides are TGTGCCTGGAGTGTGGGAGCGGGAGGTTTGGGTGAGCAGTTCTTC. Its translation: CAWSVGAGGLGEQFF.

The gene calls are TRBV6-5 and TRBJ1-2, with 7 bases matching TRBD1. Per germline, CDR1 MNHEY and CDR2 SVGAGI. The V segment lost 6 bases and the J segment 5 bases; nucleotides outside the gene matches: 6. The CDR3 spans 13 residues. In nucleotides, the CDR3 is TGTGCCAGCAGCTCGGGACAGATATATGGCTACACCTTC. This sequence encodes CASSSGQIYGYTF.

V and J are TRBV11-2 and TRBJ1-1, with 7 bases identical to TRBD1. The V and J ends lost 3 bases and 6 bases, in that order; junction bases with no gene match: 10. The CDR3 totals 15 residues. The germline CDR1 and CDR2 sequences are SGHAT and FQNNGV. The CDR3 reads CASSFNRGSTSEAFF. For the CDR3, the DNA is TGTGCCAGCAGCTTCAACAGGGGTTCGACCTCTGAAGCTTTCTTT. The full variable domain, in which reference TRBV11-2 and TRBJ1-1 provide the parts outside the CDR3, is EAGVAQSPRYKIIEKRQSVAFWCNPISGHATLYWYQQILGQGPKLLIQFQNNGVVDDSQLPKDRFSAERLKGVDSTLKIQPAKLEDSAVYLCASSFNRGSTSEAFFGQGTRLTVV.

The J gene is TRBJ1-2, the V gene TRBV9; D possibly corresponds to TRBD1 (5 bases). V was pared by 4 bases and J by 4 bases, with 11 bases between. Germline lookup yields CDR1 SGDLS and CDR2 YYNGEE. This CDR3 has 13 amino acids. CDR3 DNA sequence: TGTGCCAGCAGCCCCCCCCAGGGCTATGGCTACACCTTC. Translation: CASSPPQGYGYTF.

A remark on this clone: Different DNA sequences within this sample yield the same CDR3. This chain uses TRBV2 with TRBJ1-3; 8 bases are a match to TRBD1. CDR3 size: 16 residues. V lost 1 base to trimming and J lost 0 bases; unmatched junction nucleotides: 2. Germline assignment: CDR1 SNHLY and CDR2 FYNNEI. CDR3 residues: CASSEGTGNSGNTIYF. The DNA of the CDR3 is TGTGCCAGCAGTGAAGGGACAGGGAACTCTGGAAACACCATATATTTT.

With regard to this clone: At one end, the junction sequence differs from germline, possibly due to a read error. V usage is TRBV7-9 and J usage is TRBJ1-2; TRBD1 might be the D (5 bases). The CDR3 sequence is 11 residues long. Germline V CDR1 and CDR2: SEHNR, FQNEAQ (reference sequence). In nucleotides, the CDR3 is TGTGCCAGCAGCTTAGGGGGGGACGCTAGCTTC. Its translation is CASSLGGDASF.

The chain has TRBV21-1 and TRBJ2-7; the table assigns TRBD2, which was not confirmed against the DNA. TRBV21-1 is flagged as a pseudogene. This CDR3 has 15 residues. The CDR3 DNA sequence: TGTGCCAGCAGCTCCCCGGGTAGCGGGTCCTACGAGCAGTACTTC. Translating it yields CASSSPGSGSYEQYF.

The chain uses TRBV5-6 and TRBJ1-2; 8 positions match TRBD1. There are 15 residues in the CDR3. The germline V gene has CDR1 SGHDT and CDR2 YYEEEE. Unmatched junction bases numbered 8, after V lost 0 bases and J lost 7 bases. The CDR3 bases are TGTGCCAGCAGCTTGGGGACAGGGAATTCGGGTGGCTACACCTTC. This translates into CASSLGTGNSGGYTF.

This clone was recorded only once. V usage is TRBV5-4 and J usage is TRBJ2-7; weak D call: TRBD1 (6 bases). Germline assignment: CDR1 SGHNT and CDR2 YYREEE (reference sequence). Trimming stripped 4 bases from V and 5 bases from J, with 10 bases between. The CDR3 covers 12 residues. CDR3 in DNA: TGTGCCAGCAGCCGCGGACAGAACGAGCAGTACTTC. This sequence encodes CASSRGQNEQYF.

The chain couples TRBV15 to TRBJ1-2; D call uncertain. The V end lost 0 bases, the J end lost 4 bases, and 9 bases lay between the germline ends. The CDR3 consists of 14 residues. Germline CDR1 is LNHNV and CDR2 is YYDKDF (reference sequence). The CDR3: CATSRDLGSYGYTF. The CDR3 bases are TGTGCCACCAGCAGAGATTTGGGGAGCTATGGCTACACCTTC.

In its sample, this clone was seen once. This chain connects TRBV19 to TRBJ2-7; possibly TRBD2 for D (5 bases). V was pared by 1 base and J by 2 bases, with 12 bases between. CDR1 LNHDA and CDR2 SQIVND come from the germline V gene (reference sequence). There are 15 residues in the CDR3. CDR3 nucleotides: TGTGCCAGTAGTATAGCCCCCCGAGGGCCCTACGAGCAGTACTTC. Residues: CASSIAPRGPYEQYF.